The present T cell receptor (beta chain) was sequenced within a study of blood T cells in healthy people across ages. Primed by a sample-barcoded 5' primer and a J-beta primer mix, a second PCR proceeded for 7 to 11 cycles. TCRdb passed the 5' RACE reads through MiXCR, listing each CDR3 protein once. The profile shows 750,000 to 1,000,000 distinct CDR3 sequences, approximately 32% of them singletons. V was clipped by 1 base and J by 3 bases, with 10 bases between them. Germline V gene data show CDR1 as SGHRS and CDR2 as YFSETQ. CDR3 length: 15 residues. This same sample was also taken into another study, of T cells of mothers and their children. That study reports: The study recruited three healthy Caucasian mothers and their six children as donors. At a sensitivity of approximately 100 clones per million clonotypes, no persistent microchimeric T cell clones appeared.

The specimen sequenced was blood. V usage is TRBV5-1 and J usage is TRBJ2-2, with D tentatively TRBD1 (6 bases). The origin of this receptor is a woman between 40 and 50 years old in good health. CDR3 loop: CASSLMSGDTGELFF. The CDR3 DNA sequence: TGCGCCAGCAGCTTGATGTCAGGGGACACCGGGGAGCTGTTTTTT.